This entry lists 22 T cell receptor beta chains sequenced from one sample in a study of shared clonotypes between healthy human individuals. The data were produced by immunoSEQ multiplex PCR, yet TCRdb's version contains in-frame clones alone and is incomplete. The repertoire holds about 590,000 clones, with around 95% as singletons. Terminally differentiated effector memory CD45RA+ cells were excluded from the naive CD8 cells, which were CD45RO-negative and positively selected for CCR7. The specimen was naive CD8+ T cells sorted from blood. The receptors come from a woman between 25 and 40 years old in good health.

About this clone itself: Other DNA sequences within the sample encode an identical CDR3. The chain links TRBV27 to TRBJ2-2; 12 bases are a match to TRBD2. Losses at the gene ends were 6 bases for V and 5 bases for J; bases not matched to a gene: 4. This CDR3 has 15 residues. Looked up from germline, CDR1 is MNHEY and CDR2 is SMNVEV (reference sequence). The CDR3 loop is CASSPGTSGTGELFF. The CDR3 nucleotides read TGTGCCAGCAGCCCAGGGACTAGCGGGACCGGGGAGCTGTTTTTT.

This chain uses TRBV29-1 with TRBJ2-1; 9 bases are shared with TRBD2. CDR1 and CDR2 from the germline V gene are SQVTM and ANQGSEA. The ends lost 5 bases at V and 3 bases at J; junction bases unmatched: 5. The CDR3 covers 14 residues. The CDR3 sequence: CSVFSGGHYNEQFF. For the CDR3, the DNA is TGCAGCGTTTTTAGCGGGGGTCACTACAATGAGCAGTTCTTC.

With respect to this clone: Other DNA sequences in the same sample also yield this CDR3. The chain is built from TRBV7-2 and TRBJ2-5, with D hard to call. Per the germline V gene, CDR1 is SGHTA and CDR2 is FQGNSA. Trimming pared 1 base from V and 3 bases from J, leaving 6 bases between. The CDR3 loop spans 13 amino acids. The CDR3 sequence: CASSLDSEETQYF. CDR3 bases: TGTGCCAGCAGCTTAGACTCGGAAGAGACCCAGTACTTC.

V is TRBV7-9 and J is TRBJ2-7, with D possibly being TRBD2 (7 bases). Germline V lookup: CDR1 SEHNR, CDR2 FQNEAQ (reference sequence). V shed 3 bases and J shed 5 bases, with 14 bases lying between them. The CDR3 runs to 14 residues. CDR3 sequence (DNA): TGTGCCAGCAGCTTGGGGGGGCGCGACCACGAGCAGTACTTC. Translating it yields CASSLGGRDHEQYF.

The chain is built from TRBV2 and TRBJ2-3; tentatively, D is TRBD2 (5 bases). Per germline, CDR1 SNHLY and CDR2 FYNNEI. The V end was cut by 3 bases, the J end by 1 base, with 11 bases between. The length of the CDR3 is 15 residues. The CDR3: CASSDPYGGTDTQYF. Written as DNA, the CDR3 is TGTGCCAGCAGTGATCCTTACGGGGGCACAGATACGCAGTATTTT. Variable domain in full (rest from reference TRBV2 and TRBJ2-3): EPEVTQTPSHQVTQMGQEVILRCVPISNHLYFYWYRQILGQKVEFLVSFYNNEISEKSEIFDDQFSVERPDGSNFTLKIRSTKLEDSAMYFCASSDPYGGTDTQYFGPGTRLTVL.

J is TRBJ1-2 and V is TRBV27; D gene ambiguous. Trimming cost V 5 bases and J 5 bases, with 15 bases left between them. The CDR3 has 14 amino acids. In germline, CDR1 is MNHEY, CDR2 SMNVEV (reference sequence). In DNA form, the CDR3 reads TGTGCCAGCAGTCCGTCATCGGGTTGGTATGGCTACACCTTC. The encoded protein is CASSPSSGWYGYTF.

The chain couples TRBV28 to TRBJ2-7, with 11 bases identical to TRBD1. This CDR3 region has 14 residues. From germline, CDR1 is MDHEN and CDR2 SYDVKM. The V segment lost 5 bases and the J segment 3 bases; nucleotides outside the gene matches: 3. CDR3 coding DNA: TGTGCCAGCAGTCCCGGGACAGGGGGCTACGAGCAGTACTTC. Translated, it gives CASSPGTGGYEQYF.

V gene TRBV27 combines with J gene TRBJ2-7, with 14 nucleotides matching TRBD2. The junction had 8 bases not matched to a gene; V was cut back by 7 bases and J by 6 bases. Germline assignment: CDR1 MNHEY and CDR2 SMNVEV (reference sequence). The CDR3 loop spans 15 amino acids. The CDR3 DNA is TGTGCCAGCACCTACGGGACTAGCGGGAGAAGCGAGCAGTACTTC. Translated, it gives CASTYGTSGRSEQYF.

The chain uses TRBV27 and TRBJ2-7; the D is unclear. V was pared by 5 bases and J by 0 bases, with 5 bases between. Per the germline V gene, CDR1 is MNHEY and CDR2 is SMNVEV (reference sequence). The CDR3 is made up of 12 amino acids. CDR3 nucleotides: TGTGCCAGCAGTCGCATCTCCTACGAGCAGTACTTC. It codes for CASSRISYEQYF.

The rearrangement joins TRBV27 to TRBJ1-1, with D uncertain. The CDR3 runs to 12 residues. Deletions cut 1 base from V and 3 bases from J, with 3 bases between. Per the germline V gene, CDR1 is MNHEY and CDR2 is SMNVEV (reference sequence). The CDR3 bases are TGTGCCAGCAGTTTATGGGACACTGAAGCTTTCTTT. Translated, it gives CASSLWDTEAFF.

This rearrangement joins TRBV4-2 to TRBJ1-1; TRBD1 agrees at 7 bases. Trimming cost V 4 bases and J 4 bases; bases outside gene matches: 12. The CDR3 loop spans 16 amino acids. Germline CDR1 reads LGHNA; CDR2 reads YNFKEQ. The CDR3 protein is CASSLTDRDYSTEAFF. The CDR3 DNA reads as TGTGCCAGCAGCCTAACCGACAGGGATTATAGCACTGAAGCTTTCTTT.

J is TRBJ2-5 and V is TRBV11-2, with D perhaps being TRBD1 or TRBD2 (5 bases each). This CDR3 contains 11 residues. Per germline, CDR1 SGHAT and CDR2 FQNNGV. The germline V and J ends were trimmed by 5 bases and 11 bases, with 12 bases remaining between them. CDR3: CASSNSGTQYF. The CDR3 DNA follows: TGTGCCAGCAGCAACTCGGGGACGCAGTACTTC.

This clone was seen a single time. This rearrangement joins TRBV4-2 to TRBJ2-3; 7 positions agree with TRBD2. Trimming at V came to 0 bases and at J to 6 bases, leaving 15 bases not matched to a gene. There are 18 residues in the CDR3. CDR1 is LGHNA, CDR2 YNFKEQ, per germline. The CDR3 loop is CASSQDRADTWGGDTQYF. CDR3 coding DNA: TGTGCCAGCAGCCAAGATAGAGCGGACACCTGGGGGGGGGATACGCAGTATTTT.

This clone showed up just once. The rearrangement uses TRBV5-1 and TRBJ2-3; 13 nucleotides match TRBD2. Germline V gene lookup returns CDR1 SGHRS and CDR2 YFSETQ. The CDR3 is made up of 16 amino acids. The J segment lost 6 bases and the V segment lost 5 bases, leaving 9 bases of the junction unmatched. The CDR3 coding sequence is TGCGCCAGCAGGAACGGACTAGCGGGAGTACAGGATACGCAGTATTTT. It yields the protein CASRNGLAGVQDTQYF.

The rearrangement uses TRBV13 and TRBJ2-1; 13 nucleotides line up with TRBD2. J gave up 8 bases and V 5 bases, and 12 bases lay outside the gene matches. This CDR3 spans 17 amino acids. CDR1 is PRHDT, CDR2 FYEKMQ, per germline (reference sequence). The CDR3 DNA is TGTGCCAGCAGCACTGAGGGACTAGCGGGACCTAACGATGAGCAGTTCTTC. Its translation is CASSTEGLAGPNDEQFF.

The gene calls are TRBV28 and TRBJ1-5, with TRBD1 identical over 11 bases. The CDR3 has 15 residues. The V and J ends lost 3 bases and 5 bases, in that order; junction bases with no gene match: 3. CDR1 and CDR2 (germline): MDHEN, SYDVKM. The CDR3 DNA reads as TGTGCCAGCAGTTTCTTGGGACAGGGGGATCAGCCCCAGCATTTT. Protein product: CASSFLGQGDQPQHF.

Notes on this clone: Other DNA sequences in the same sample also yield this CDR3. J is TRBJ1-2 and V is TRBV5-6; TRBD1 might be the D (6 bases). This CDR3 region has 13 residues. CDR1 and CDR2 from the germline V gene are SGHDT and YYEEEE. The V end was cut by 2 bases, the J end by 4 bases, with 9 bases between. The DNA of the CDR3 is TGTGCCAGCAGCTTAGGGGGTAGCTATGGCTACACCTTC. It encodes CASSLGGSYGYTF.

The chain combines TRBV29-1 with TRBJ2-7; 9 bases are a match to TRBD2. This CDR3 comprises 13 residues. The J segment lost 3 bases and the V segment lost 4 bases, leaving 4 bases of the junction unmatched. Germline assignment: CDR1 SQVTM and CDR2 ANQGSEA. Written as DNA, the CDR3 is TGCAGCGTTGTGGCGCGGGAGGGCTACGAGCAGTACTTC. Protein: CSVVAREGYEQYF.

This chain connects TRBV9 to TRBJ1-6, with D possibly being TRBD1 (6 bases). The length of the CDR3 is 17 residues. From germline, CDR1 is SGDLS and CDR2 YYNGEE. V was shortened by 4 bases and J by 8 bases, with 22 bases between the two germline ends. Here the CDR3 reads CASSIRPGGHGDSPLHF. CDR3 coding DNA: TGTGCCAGCAGCATCCGCCCTGGGGGGCATGGGGATTCACCCCTCCACTTT. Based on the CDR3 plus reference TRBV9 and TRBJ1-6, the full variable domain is DSGVTQTPKHLITATGQRVTLRCSPRSGDLSVYWYQQSLDQGLQFLIQYYNGEERAKGNILERFSAQQFPDLHSELNLSSLELGDSALYFCASSIRPGGHGDSPLHFGNGTRLTVT.

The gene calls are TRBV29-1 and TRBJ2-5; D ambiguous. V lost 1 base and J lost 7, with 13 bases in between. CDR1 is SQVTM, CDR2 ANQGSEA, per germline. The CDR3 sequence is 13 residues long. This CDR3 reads CSVEGTALGTQYF. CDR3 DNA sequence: TGCAGCGTTGAAGGGACCGCCTTAGGGACCCAGTACTTC.

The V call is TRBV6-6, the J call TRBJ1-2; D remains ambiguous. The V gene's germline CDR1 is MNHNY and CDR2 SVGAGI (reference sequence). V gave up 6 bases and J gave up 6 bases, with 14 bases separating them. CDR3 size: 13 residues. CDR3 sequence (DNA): TGTGCCAGCAGCGTAGACGTCACCAATGGCTACACCTTC. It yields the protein CASSVDVTNGYTF.

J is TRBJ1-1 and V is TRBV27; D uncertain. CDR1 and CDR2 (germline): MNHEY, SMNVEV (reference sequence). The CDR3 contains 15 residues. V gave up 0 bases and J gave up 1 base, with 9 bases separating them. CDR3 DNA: TGTGCCAGCAGTTTATCGATCGGCGGGAACACTGAAGCTTTCTTT. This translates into CASSLSIGGNTEAFF.